This TCR beta chain was captured in a study of PD-L1 blockade in urothelial cancer. Study overall: The number of prior chemotherapy regimens per patient was 0 to 3.

Between 1 and 8 samples, pretreatment and on-treatment, were given by each patient. This clone came up once. V lost 4 bases and J 3 bases, leaving 10 bases between the germline ends. The CDR3 totals 12 residues. From germline, CDR1 is GTSNPN and CDR2 SVGIG (reference sequence). Using immunoSEQ multiplex PCR, the repertoire was profiled, and TCRdb retains in-frame clones only, with some absent. The table lists about 88,000 clones, 90% of them singletons, with approximately 9% in the top ten. This clonotype was obtained from a man aged 60 to 69 with urothelial cancer. The chain links TRBV30 to TRBJ2-7; D is possibly TRBD1 (5 bases). The sequencing used PBMCs, collected around atezolizumab (anti-PD-L1) treatment. CDR3 nucleotides: TGTGCCTGGACAGGGCTAAGCTACGAGCAGTACTTC. Translated: CAWTGLSYEQYF.